The 2 T cell receptor beta chains in this list originate from one sample, sequenced in a study of cytomegalovirus exposure and HLA in healthy donors (dated by TCRdb to the late 2010s). Library prep was done by the immunoSEQ multiplex PCR assay. For the multiplex PCR, a mixture combining 60 forward primers for TCR Vbeta segments and 13 reverse primers for TCR Jbeta segments was used. As stored in TCRdb, this immuneACCESS dataset retains in-frame rearrangements with V and J assigned. A fraction of the clones does not appear; measured against another copy, unresolved V genes explain less than half of the discrepancy, and the remainder lacks a known reason. In this sample's table one finds about 130,000 clones. The ten largest clones take up 2% to 2.5% of the sample. Sequencing was carried out using PBMCs. These receptors all stem from a man aged 40-49 years in good health and CMV-seronegative.

The V and J genes are TRBV7-8 and TRBJ2-2, with D unclear. The ends were cut back, 2 bases at V and 0 bases at J, with 10 bases in the middle. Germline V gene lookup returns CDR1 SGHVS and CDR2 FQNEAQ. This CDR3 contains 16 residues. CDR3 in DNA: TGTGCCAGCAGCTTAAGTTGGGCAGCGAACACCGGGGAGCTGTTTTTT. Amino acid sequence: CASSLSWAANTGELFF.

This chain joins TRBV19 and TRBJ2-1; possible D gene TRBD2, 5 bases. The V and J ends lost 6 bases and 5 bases respectively, with 14 bases between them. This CDR3 comprises 14 residues. Germline loops: CDR1 LNHDA, CDR2 SQIVND (reference sequence). CDR3 coding DNA: TGTGCCAGTAGATTAGCGTACGGAAACAATGAGCAGTTCTTC. The encoded protein is CASRLAYGNNEQFF. The complete variable domain, with remaining parts taken from reference TRBV19 and TRBJ2-1, reads DGGITQSPKYLFRKEGQNVTLSCEQNLNHDAMYWYRQDPGQGLRLIYYSQIVNDFQKGDIAEGYSVSREKKESFPLTVTSAQKNPTAFYLCASRLAYGNNEQFFGPGTRLTVL.